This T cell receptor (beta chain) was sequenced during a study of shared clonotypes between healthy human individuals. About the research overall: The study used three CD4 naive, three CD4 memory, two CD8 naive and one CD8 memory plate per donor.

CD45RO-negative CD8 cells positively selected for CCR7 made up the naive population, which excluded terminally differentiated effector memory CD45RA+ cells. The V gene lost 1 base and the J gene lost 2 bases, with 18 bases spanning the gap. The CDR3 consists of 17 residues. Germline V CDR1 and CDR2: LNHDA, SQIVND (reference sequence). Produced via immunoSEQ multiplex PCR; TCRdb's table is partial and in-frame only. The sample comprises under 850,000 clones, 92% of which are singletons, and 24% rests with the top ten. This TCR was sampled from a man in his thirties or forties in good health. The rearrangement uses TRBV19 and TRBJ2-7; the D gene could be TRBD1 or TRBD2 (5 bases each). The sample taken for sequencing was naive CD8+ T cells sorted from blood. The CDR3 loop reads CASSIAVGIGTTYEQYF. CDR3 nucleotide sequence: TGTGCCAGTAGTATAGCCGTTGGGATCGGGACGACCTACGAGCAGTACTTC.